These T cell receptor beta chains were read from a single sample in a study of OX40 agonist ivuxolimab in advanced cancers. Profiled with immunoSEQ multiplex PCR; TCRdb holds only in-frame clones, not every one. The sample lists more than 65,000 clones; more than 75% were seen once. The source material was CD4+ or CD8+ T cells sorted from blood, sampled in a trial of the OX40 agonist ivuxolimab. The receptors here all came from an adult with an advanced solid tumor such as melanoma, head and neck, liver or kidney cancer. Each CDR3 is given with its conserved first and last residue. A D gene is named only where the DNA matches it firmly. Some rows have no size entry. The others give once, few or many, or a class for an expanded clone.

size	V	D	J	CDR3	DNA
.	TRBV30	.	TRBJ1-3	CAWSAGSGNTIYF	TGTGCCTGGAGTGCAGGGTCTGGAAACACCATATATTTT
.	TRBV6-5	.	TRBJ2-3	CASSYRLGTDTQYF	TGTGCCAGCAGTTACAGGCTAGGGACAGATACGCAGTATTTT
.	TRBV12-5	TRBD2	TRBJ2-1	CASGLVLAGPYNEQFF	TGTGCTAGTGGTTTGGTCCTAGCGGGACCCTACAATGAGCAGTTCTTC
.	TRBV6-6	.	TRBJ1-4	CASSYKPSTNEKLFF	TGTGCCAGCAGTTACAAGCCGTCGACTAATGAAAAACTGTTTTTT
once	TRBV28	TRBD2	TRBJ2-5	CASSFRGGAETQYF	TGTGCCAGCAGTTTCCGCGGGGGAGCAGAGACCCAGTACTTC
.	TRBV5-1	TRBD1	TRBJ1-6	CASSLGQGDSPLHF	TGCGCCAGCAGCCTCGGACAGGGAGACTCACCCCTCCACTTT
few	TRBV28	TRBD1	TRBJ1-2	CASRSGQGNYGYTF	TGTGCCAGCAGATCGGGACAGGGCAACTATGGCTACACCTTC
.	TRBV19	.	TRBJ2-3	CASSIDGGPDTQYF	TGTGCCAGTAGTATAGACGGGGGGCCAGATACGCAGTATTTT
.	TRBV5-1	.	TRBJ1-2	CASSPISSYGYTF	TGCGCCAGCAGCCCAATTAGTAGCTATGGCTACACCTTC
.	TRBV4-3	.	TRBJ1-2	CASSQDVGTDHYGYTF	TGCGCCAGCAGCCAAGATGTGGGGACGGACCACTATGGCTACACCTTC
.	TRBV7-8	.	TRBJ1-1	CASSLSPPGILDTEAFF	TGTGCCAGCAGCTTATCCCCACCAGGGATATTGGACACTGAAGCTTTCTTT
.	TRBV28	TRBD1	TRBJ1-5	CASSLGQGNGQPQHF	TGTGCCAGCAGTTTGGGACAGGGGAACGGTCAGCCCCAGCATTTT
.	TRBV7-3	.	TRBJ2-5	CASTAGRGFGETQYF	TGTGCCAGCACCGCGGGTAGGGGTTTTGGCGAGACCCAGTACTTC
.	TRBV27	TRBD1	TRBJ1-2	CASSYSGQGGYGYTF	TGTGCCAGCAGTTATTCGGGACAGGGAGGCTATGGCTACACCTTC
.	TRBV11-3	TRBD1	TRBJ2-1	CASRQGSYNEQFF	TGTGCCAGCCGACAGGGCTCCTACAATGAGCAGTTCTTC
.	TRBV18	.	TRBJ1-4	CASSPVDRNEKLFF	TGTGCCAGCTCCCCTGTGGACAGAAATGAAAAACTGTTTTTT
.	TRBV2	.	TRBJ2-2	CASSEISATGELFF	TGTGCCAGCAGTGAGATTTCGGCCACCGGGGAGCTGTTTTTT
.	TRBV28	.	TRBJ1-4	CASSPPGGEKLFF	TGTGCCAGCAGTCCCCCGGGGGGTGAAAAACTGTTTTTT
.	TRBV6-1	TRBD2	TRBJ2-5	CASSDGRLAGLKGETQYF	TGTGCCAGCAGTGATGGTAGACTAGCGGGGCTTAAGGGGGAGACCCAGTACTTC
once	TRBV7-6	.	TRBJ2-7	CASSFGGANYEQYF	TGTGCCAGCAGCTTCGGGGGAGCGAACTACGAGCAGTACTTC
.	TRBV27	.	TRBJ1-3	CASGPRGYSGNTIYF	TGTGCCAGCGGCCCACGCGGGTACTCTGGAAACACCATATATTTT
.	TRBV7-3	.	TRBJ2-5	CASSLIPGPVETQYF	TGTGCCAGCAGCTTAATTCCGGGGCCAGTAGAGACCCAGTACTTC
.	TRBV7-8	TRBD1	TRBJ2-2	CASNSIPKGQLTGELFF	TGTGCCAGCAACTCCATCCCGAAGGGACAGCTGACCGGGGAGCTGTTTTTT
.	TRBV6-5	.	TRBJ2-2	CASSYRDIGELFF	TGTGCCAGCAGTTATAGGGATATCGGGGAGCTGTTTTTT
.	TRBV5-1	.	TRBJ2-2	CASSLVGTGELFF	TGCGCCAGCAGCTTGGTGGGCACCGGGGAGCTGTTTTTT
.	TRBV6-5	TRBD1	TRBJ1-5	CASRGWTGGSQPQHF	TGTGCCAGCAGAGGGTGGACAGGGGGTTCTCAGCCCCAGCATTTT
.	TRBV21-1	.	TRBJ2-1	CASSNKVRRWEGLYNEQFF	TGTGCCAGCAGCAATAAAGTTCGCCGCTGGGAGGGCCTCTACAATGAGCAGTTCTTC
.	TRBV4-2	.	TRBJ2-5	CASSLAPFQETQYF	TGTGCCAGCAGCTTGGCTCCGTTCCAAGAGACCCAGTACTTC
.	TRBV16	.	TRBJ1-1	CASSLTGTEAFF	TGTGCCAGCAGCCTCACAGGGACCGAAGCTTTCTTT
once	TRBV27	.	TRBJ1-2	CASSLYPSEGGRNYGYTF	TGTGCCAGCAGTTTATATCCGTCGGAAGGGGGGCGTAACTATGGCTACACCTTC
.	TRBV28	.	TRBJ1-4	CASSPRGGREKLFF	TGTGCCAGCAGTCCCCGCGGGGGACGCGAAAAACTGTTTTTT
.	TRBV7-3	TRBD2	TRBJ2-1	CASSRGESYNEQFF	TGTGCCAGCAGCCGGGGGGAATCCTACAATGAGCAGTTCTTC
few	TRBV19	.	TRBJ1-1	CASSMRLNTEAFF	TGTGCCAGTAGTATGAGGCTGAACACTGAAGCTTTCTTT
.	TRBV7-9	.	TRBJ2-2	CASSLTGRGDTGELFF	TGTGCCAGCAGCTTAACAGGTAGAGGAGACACCGGGGAGCTGTTTTTT
.	TRBV7-9	.	TRBJ1-1	CASSLMGITEAFF	TGTGCCAGCAGCTTAATGGGGATTACTGAAGCTTTCTTT
.	TRBV27	.	TRBJ2-1	CASSLNGINEQFF	TGTGCCAGCAGTTTAAACGGGATCAATGAGCAGTTCTTC
.	TRBV19	.	TRBJ1-5	CASREGQRVNQPQHF	TGTGCCAGTAGGGAGGGACAACGGGTAAATCAGCCCCAGCATTTT
.	TRBV9	.	TRBJ2-2	CASSVGSGRGTGELFF	TGTGCCAGCAGCGTAGGCTCAGGACGGGGGACCGGGGAGCTGTTTTTT
.	TRBV7-9	.	TRBJ1-2	CASSLAVGGYTF	TGTGCCAGCAGCTTAGCTGTGGGGGGCTACACCTTC
.	TRBV30	.	TRBJ1-1	CAWSPQGPEAFF	TGTGCCTGGAGTCCCCAGGGACCTGAAGCTTTCTTT
.	TRBV9	.	TRBJ1-1	CASSPREGAYTEAFF	TGTGCCAGCAGCCCCCGCGAAGGGGCCTACACTGAAGCTTTCTTT
.	TRBV10-3	.	TRBJ1-2	CAISESGVGYYGYTF	TGTGCCATCAGTGAGTCGGGAGTGGGATACTATGGCTACACCTTC
once	TRBV27	.	TRBJ1-5	CDSGRGNQPQHF	TGTGACTCCGGGAGGGGCAATCAGCCCCAGCATTTT
.	TRBV5-4	.	TRBJ2-7	CASSLHGSRYEQYF	TGTGCCAGCAGCTTGCACGGGAGCCGCTACGAGCAGTACTTC
.	TRBV11-2	.	TRBJ2-5	CASSLDSRIRETQYF	TGTGCCAGCAGCTTAGATTCCCGGATTCGGGAGACCCAGTACTTC